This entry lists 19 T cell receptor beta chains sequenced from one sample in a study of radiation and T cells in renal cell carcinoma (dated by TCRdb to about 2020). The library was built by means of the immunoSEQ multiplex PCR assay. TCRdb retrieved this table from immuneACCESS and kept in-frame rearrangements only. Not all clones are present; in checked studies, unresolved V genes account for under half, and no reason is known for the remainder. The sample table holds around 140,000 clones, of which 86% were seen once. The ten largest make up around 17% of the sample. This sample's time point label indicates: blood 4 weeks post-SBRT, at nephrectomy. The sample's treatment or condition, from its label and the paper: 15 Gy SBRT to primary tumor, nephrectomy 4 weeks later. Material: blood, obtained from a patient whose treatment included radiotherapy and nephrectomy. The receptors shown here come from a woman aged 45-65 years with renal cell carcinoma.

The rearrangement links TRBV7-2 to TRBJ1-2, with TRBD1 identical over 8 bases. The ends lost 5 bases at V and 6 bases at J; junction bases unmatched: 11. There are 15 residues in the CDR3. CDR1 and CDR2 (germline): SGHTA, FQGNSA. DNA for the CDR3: TGTGCCAGCAGCGTTATACGACAGGGGAGGCATGGCTACACCTTC. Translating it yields CASSVIRQGRHGYTF.

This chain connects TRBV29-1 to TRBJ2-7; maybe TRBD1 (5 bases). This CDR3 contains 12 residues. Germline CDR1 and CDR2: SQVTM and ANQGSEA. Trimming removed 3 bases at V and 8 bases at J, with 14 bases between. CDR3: CSVEGDSVKQYF. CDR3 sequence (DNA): TGCAGCGTTGAGGGCGACAGCGTGAAGCAGTACTTC.

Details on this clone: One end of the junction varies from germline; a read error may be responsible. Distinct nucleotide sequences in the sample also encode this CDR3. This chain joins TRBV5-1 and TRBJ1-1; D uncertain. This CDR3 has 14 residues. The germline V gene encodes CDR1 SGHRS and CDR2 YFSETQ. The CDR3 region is CASSLESGNTEAFF. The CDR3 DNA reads TGCGCCAGCAGCTTGGAGTCCGGGAACACTGAGGCTTTCTTT.

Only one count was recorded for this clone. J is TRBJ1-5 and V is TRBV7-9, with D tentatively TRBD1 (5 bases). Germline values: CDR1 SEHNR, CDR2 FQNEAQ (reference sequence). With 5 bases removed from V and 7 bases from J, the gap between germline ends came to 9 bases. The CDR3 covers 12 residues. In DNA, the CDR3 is TGTGCCAGCAGCCAGGGTATGCAGCCCCAGCATTTT. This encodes CASSQGMQPQHF.

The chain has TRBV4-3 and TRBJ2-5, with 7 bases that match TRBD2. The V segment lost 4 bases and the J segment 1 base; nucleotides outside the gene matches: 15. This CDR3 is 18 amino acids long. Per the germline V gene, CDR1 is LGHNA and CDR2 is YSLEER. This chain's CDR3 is CASSLRGQDAGVQETQYF. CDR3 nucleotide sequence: TGCGCCAGCAGCCTACGCGGGCAGGATGCGGGGGTCCAAGAGACCCAGTACTTC.

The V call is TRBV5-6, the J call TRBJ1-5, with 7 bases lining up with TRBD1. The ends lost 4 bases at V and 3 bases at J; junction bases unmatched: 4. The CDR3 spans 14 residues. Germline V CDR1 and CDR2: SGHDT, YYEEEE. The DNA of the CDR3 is TGTGCCAGCAGCGTCGGGACAGACAATCAGCCCCAGCATTTT. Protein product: CASSVGTDNQPQHF.

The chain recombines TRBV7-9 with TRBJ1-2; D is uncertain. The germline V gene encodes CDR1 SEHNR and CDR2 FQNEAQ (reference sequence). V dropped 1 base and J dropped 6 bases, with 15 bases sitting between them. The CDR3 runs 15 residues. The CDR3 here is CASSLESATGDGYTF. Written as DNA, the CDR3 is TGTGCCAGCAGCTTAGAATCCGCTACCGGCGATGGCTACACCTTC.

The CDR3 bases are TGTGCCAGCAGCCAAGGAGCTGTTGAAGCTTTCTTT. Amino acids: CASSQGAVEAFF. The chain carries TRBV14 and TRBJ1-1; no reliable D call. V was trimmed by 1 base and J by 7 bases, leaving 7 bases between them. This CDR3 is built from 12 residues. The germline V gene encodes CDR1 SGHDN and CDR2 FVKESK.

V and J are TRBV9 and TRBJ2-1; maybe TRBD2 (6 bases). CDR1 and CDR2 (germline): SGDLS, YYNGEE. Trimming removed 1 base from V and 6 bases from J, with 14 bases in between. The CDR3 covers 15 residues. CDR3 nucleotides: TGTGCCAGCAGCGTAACCCGGGAGTTGAGCAATGAGCAGTTCTTC. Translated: CASSVTRELSNEQFF.

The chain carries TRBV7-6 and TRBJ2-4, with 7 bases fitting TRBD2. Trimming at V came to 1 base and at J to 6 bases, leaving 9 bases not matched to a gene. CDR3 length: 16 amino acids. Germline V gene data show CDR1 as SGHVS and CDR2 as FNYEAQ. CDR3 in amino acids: CASSLGVAGETNIQYF. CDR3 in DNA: TGTGCCAGCAGCTTAGGGGTTGCGGGAGAGACAAACATTCAGTACTTC.

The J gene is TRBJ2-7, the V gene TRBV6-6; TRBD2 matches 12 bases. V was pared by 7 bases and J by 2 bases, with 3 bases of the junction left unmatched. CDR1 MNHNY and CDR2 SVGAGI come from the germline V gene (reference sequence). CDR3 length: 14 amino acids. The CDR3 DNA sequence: TGTGCCAGCACCAGACTAGCGGGGGCCTACGAGCAGTACTTC. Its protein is CASTRLAGAYEQYF.

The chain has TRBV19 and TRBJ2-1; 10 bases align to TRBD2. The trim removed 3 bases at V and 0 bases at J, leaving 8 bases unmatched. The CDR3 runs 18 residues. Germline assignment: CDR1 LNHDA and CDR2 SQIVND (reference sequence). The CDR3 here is CASSMGLAGARSYNEQFF. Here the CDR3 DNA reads TGTGCCAGTAGTATGGGTCTAGCGGGGGCCCGCTCCTACAATGAGCAGTTCTTC.

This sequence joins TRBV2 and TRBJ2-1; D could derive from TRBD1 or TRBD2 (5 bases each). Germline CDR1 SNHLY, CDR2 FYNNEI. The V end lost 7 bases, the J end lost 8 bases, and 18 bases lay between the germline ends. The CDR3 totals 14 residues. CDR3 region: CASKLGAPRHEQFF. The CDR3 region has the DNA TGTGCCAGCAAGCTCGGGGCCCCGCGCCATGAGCAGTTCTTC.

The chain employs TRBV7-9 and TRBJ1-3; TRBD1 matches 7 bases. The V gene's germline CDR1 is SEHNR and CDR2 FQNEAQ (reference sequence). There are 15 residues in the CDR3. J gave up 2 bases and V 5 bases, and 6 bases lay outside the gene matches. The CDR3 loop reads CASSPYRGAGNTIYF. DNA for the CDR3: TGTGCCAGCAGCCCATACAGGGGAGCTGGAAACACCATATATTTT.

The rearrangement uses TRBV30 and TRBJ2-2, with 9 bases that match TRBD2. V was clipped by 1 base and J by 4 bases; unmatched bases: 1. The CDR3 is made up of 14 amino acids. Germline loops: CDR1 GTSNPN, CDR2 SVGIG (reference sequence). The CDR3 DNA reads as TGTGCCTGGAGTGGCGGGGGGGGCACCGGGGAGCTGTTTTTT. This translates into CAWSGGGGTGELFF.

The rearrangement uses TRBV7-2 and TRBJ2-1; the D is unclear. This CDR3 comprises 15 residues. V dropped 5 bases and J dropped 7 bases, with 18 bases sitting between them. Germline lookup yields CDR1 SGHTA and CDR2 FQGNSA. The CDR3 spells CASSGGTSLRNEQFF. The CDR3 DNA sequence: TGTGCCAGCAGCGGCGGCACTTCCCTGAGGAATGAGCAGTTCTTC.

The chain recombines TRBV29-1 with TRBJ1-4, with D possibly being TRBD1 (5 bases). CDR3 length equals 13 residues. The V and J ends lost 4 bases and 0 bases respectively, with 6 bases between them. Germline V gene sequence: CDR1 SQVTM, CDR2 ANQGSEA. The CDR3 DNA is TGCAGCGTTGGGACAACAACTAATGAAAAACTGTTTTTT. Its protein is CSVGTTTNEKLFF.

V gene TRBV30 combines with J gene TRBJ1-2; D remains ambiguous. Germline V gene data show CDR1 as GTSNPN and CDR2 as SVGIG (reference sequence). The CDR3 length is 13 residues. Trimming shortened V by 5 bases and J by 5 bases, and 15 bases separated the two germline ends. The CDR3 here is CAWGGGGAYGYTF. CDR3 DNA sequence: TGTGCCTGGGGTGGAGGAGGAGCATATGGCTACACCTTC.

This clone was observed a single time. DNA for the CDR3: TGTGCCAGCAGCGTCGGGACTAGCGGGGGGTACACAGATACGCAGTATTTT. As protein: CASSVGTSGGYTDTQYF. The chain has TRBV9 and TRBJ2-3; 15 bases map to TRBD2. The CDR3 contains 17 residues. Germline lookup yields CDR1 SGDLS and CDR2 YYNGEE. Losses at the gene ends were 2 bases for V and 2 bases for J; bases not matched to a gene: 3.